These 10 T cell receptor beta chains originate from one sample sequenced in a study of radiotherapy plus CTLA-4 blockade in lung cancer (dated by TCRdb to 2017 to 2018). Preparation of the library involved the immunoSEQ multiplex PCR assay. TCRdb retrieved this table from immuneACCESS and kept in-frame rearrangements only. Not all clones are present; in checked studies, unresolved V genes account for under half, and no reason is known for the remainder. In this sample the table shows roughly 70,000 clones, 80% to 90% of which occur a single time. The ten largest clones capture less than 45% of the sample. Specimen: peripheral blood, collected from a patient treated with radiotherapy plus ipilimumab. The source is a human donor with non-small cell lung cancer that progressed on radiotherapy plus ipilimumab.

V gene TRBV19 combines with J gene TRBJ2-2; D uncertain. The V gene's germline CDR1 is LNHDA and CDR2 SQIVND (reference sequence). The CDR3 is 14 amino acids. Deletions cut 3 bases from V and 3 bases from J, with 8 bases between. The CDR3 coding sequence is TGTGCCAGTAGTATTAAGGGATACACCGGGGAGCTGTTTTTT. Protein product: CASSIKGYTGELFF.

V is TRBV11-2 and J is TRBJ1-1; a possible D gene is TRBD1 (6 bases). The CDR3 is 14 amino acids. CDR1 is SGHAT, CDR2 FQNNGV, per germline. V was pared by 2 bases and J by 3 bases, with 10 bases between. CDR3 residues: CASSLRGGDTEAFF. The DNA of the CDR3 is TGTGCCAGCAGCTTACGAGGGGGGGACACTGAAGCTTTCTTT.

The chain joins TRBV5-5 to TRBJ2-5; 7 bases fit TRBD2. V was clipped by 4 bases and J by 2 bases; unmatched bases: 8. Germline V gene data show CDR1 as SGHKS and CDR2 as YYEKEE (reference sequence). The CDR3 is 15 amino acids. This CDR3 reads CASSPGEGRQETQYF. The CDR3 DNA is TGTGCCAGCAGCCCGGGGGAGGGGAGGCAAGAGACCCAGTACTTC.

V usage is TRBV13 and J usage is TRBJ1-1; D uncertain. Trimming took off 3 bases at V and 1 base at J, with 9 bases between the two ends. There are 14 residues in the CDR3. Germline V CDR1 and CDR2: PRHDT, FYEKMQ (reference sequence). Written as DNA, the CDR3 is TGTGCCAGCAGCTTGGAACAGAGGAACACTGAAGCTTTCTTT. This translates into CASSLEQRNTEAFF.

The chain recombines TRBV15 with TRBJ2-3, with D tentatively TRBD2 (5 bases). V was pared by 0 bases and J by 5 bases, with 15 bases between. The CDR3 extends over 16 amino acids. The germline V gene has CDR1 LNHNV and CDR2 YYDKDF (reference sequence). CDR3 sequence: CATSRDGNSVLDTQYF. The CDR3 coding sequence is TGTGCCACCAGCAGAGATGGTAATAGCGTGTTAGATACGCAGTATTTT. Full variable domain (outside the CDR3, taken from reference TRBV15 and TRBJ2-3): DAMVIQNPRYQVTQFGKPVTLSCSQTLNHNVMYWYQQKSSQAPKLLFHYYDKDFNNEADTPDNFQSRRPNTSFCFLDIRSPGLGDTAMYLCATSRDGNSVLDTQYFGPGTRLTVL.

The rearrangement joins TRBV11-2 to TRBJ2-6, with 9 bases that match TRBD1. The V segment lost 5 bases and the J segment 4 bases; nucleotides outside the gene matches: 15. Germline CDR1 SGHAT, CDR2 FQNNGV. The length of the CDR3 is 19 residues. Here the CDR3 DNA reads TGTGCCAGCAGCGAGAAACCCCGGGACAGGGTTCTCGGGGCCAACGTCCTGACTTTC. Protein: CASSEKPRDRVLGANVLTF.

This clone was observed once. This rearrangement joins TRBV18 to TRBJ1-5, with D possibly being TRBD1 (6 bases). Trimming cost V 2 bases and J 6 bases, with 14 bases left between them. Germline CDR1 reads KGHSH; CDR2 reads LQKENI. The CDR3 totals 15 residues. The CDR3 reads CASSPEGVSVQPQHF. The CDR3 region has the DNA TGTGCCAGCTCACCAGAGGGGGTTAGCGTTCAGCCCCAGCATTTT.

About this clone itself: At one end, the junction sequence differs from germline, possibly due to a read error. Here the CDR3 reads CASSEASYRLQEAQYF. DNA for the CDR3: TGTGCCAGCAGTGAAGCTTCCTACAGACTCCAAGAGGCCCAGTACTTC. The chain employs TRBV6-1 and TRBJ2-5; D gene unclear. Germline assignment: CDR1 MNHNS and CDR2 SASEGT. The CDR3 totals 16 residues.

The chain uses TRBV30 and TRBJ1-4; 10 bases are shared with TRBD1. Germline V gene lookup returns CDR1 GTSNPN and CDR2 SVGIG (reference sequence). The CDR3 covers 16 residues. V lost 3 bases, J lost 3 bases, and 7 bases stayed unmatched. CDR3 in DNA: TGTGCCTGGAGACCGGGACAGGGGACGCCTAATGAAAAACTGTTTTTT. Protein sequence: CAWRPGQGTPNEKLFF.

The chain links TRBV29-1 to TRBJ2-3; 9 nucleotides line up with TRBD2. Germline CDR1 SQVTM, CDR2 ANQGSEA. The J segment lost 11 bases and the V segment lost 3 bases, leaving 12 bases of the junction unmatched. The CDR3 has 14 residues. For the CDR3, the DNA is TGCAGCGTTGATCGGGCGGGAGGGCGATCGGGGCAGTATTTT. Translating it yields CSVDRAGGRSGQYF.